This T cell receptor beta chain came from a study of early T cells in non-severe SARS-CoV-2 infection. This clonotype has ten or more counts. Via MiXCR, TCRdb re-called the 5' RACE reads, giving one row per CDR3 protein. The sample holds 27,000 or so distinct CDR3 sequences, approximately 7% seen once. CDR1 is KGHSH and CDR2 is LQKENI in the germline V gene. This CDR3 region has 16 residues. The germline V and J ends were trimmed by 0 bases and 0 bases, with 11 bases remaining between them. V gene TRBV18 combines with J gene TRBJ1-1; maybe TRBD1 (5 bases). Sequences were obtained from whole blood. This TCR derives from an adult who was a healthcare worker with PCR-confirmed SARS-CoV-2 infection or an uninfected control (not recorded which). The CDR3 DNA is TGTGCCAGCTCACCACCGGGGCAGAACATGAACACTGAAGCTTTCTTT. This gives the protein CASSPPGQNMNTEAFF.